This entry lists 8 T cell receptor beta chains sequenced from one sample in a study of cytomegalovirus exposure and HLA in healthy donors. The PCR ran on 60 Vbeta and 13 Jbeta primers. TCRdb keeps only in-frame clones here, not all; method: immunoSEQ multiplex PCR. The table has about 180,000 clones, roughly 85% seen once; the top ten hold under 0.75%. Sequenced: PBMCs. The receptors stem from a woman aged 40 to 50 in good health and CMV-seronegative.

The CDR3 region is CASSRTGRSNQPQHF. The CDR3 nucleotides are TGTGCCAGCAGTCGGACAGGGCGAAGCAATCAGCCCCAGCATTTT. The chain carries TRBV6-6 and TRBJ1-5; 8 nucleotides match TRBD1. The CDR3 consists of 15 residues. Germline V CDR1 and CDR2: MNHNY, SVGAGI (reference sequence). J lost 1 base, V lost 5 bases, and 4 bases had no gene match.

This clone was seen more than once but under ten times. CDR3 DNA: TGTGCCAGCAGTGCGAGATTTAATGAAAAACTGTTTTTT. This translates into CASSARFNEKLFF. The chain recombines TRBV6-4 with TRBJ1-4; D remains ambiguous. CDR3 size: 13 residues. Germline assignment: CDR1 MRHNA and CDR2 SNTAGT. Deletions cut 4 bases from V and 4 bases from J, with 7 bases between.

This clone is a singleton in its sample. This chain links TRBV13 with TRBJ2-5, with 8 nucleotides matching TRBD2. The DNA end lines up better with TRBJ2-7; the J call may be wrong. The CDR3 is 15 amino acids. Germline V gene lookup returns CDR1 PRHDT and CDR2 FYEKMQ (reference sequence). CDR3 DNA: TGTGCCAGCAGCTTAACCGGGGGGGGCTCCTACGAGCAGTACTTC. This gives the protein CASSLTGGGSYEQYF.

The genes are TRBV19 and TRBJ1-1; unclear D gene. Germline V gene sequence: CDR1 LNHDA, CDR2 SQIVND (reference sequence). The CDR3 covers 16 residues. The ends were cut back, 2 bases at V and 3 bases at J, with 16 bases in the middle. The CDR3 nucleotides read TGTGCCAGTAGTATATCCTTGCACCTACGTGACACTGAAGCTTTCTTT. As protein: CASSISLHLRDTEAFF.

The rearrangement links TRBV11-2 to TRBJ1-2, with a tentative D call TRBD1 (5 bases). The CDR3 loop spans 13 amino acids. Per the germline V gene, CDR1 is SGHAT and CDR2 is FQNNGV. Trimming took off 4 bases at V and 7 bases at J, with 13 bases between the two ends. The CDR3 reads CASSSQGFGGYTF. The CDR3 DNA reads TGTGCCAGCAGCTCTCAGGGTTTTGGTGGCTACACCTTC.

This sequence joins TRBV4-1 and TRBJ2-1; 13 positions match TRBD2. Germline V lookup: CDR1 MGHRA, CDR2 YSYEKL. After removal of 1 base from V and 6 bases from J, the junction contained 6 bases not matched to a gene. CDR3 length: 17 amino acids. CDR3 sequence: CASSQARTSGGGNEQFF. The CDR3 bases are TGCGCCAGCAGCCAAGCTAGAACTAGCGGGGGGGGCAATGAGCAGTTCTTC.

This clone was counted once. The chain is built from TRBV2 and TRBJ2-7; 7 nucleotides agree with TRBD2. The CDR3 has 14 amino acids. Germline CDR1 is SNHLY and CDR2 is FYNNEI. Trimming at V came to 6 bases and at J to 2 bases, leaving 7 bases not matched to a gene. In DNA form, the CDR3 reads TGTGCCAGCAGAGTCAGGGAGGGCCCCTACGAGCAGTACTTC. It encodes CASRVREGPYEQYF.

The chain is built from TRBV27 and TRBJ1-2; TRBD1 matches at 9 bases. The V gene's germline CDR1 is MNHEY and CDR2 SMNVEV (reference sequence). Losses at the gene ends were 8 bases for V and 6 bases for J; bases not matched to a gene: 4. This CDR3 spans 12 amino acids. The CDR3 coding sequence is TGTGCCAGCCGACAGGGGGGCCATGGCTACACCTTC. It codes for CASRQGGHGYTF.